Listed below are T cell receptor beta chains from one sample, sequenced in a study of blood T cell repertoires in COVID-19. The data were produced by immunoSEQ multiplex PCR, yet TCRdb's version contains in-frame clones alone and is incomplete. The sample includes about 65,000 clones, over 85% of them seen just once. The specimen sequenced was peripheral blood. The receptors here all came from a man in his 70s with active COVID-19. The CDR3 runs from the conserved cysteine through the conserved F or W. D genes are given only for firm matches. The size of a clone is reported for some rows only, either as once, few or many, or as a class for expanded clones.

d_gene,len,j_gene,v_gene,abundance,CDR3aa,CDR3nt
TRBD2,16,TRBJ2-1,TRBV9,.,CASSVAIQRGDNEQFF,TGTGCCAGCAGCGTAGCTATCCAGCGGGGGGACAATGAGCAGTTCTTC
.,12,TRBJ1-1,TRBV2,.,CASSRGSAEAFF,TGTGCCAGCAGTCGCGGGTCGGCTGAAGCTTTCTTT
TRBD1,17,TRBJ1-6,TRBV18,.,CASSPLPPGQGNSPLHF,TGTGCCAGCTCACCACTCCCACCGGGACAGGGAAATTCACCCCTCCACTTT
TRBD1,14,TRBJ1-4,TRBV3-1/TRBV3-2,.,CASNPKGATGKLFF,TGTGCCAGCAACCCAAAGGGGGCGACGGGAAAACTGTTTTTT
TRBD2,15,TRBJ2-2,TRBV4-3,.,CASSLTGGGTGELFF,TGCGCCAGCAGCCTGACCGGGGGGGGCACCGGGGAGCTGTTTTTT
.,13,TRBJ1-1,TRBV10-2,.,CASSEQGTGQAFF,TGCGCCAGCAGTGAGCAGGGTACGGGCCAAGCTTTCTTT
.,15,TRBJ1-3,TRBV3-1/TRBV3-2,.,CASSPGGWARNTIYF,TGTGCCAGCAGCCCGGGGGGGTGGGCCCGAAACACCATATATTTT
.,13,TRBJ2-3,TRBV5-1,.,CASKDPGTDTQYF,TGCGCCAGCAAGGACCCGGGAACAGATACGCAGTATTTT
TRBD1,14,TRBJ2-7,TRBV7-9,once,CASSSPGQHREQYF,TGTGCCAGCAGCTCCCCGGGACAGCATCGGGAGCAGTACTTC
TRBD2,15,TRBJ2-3,TRBV28,.,CASSRGGASTDTQYF,TGTGCCAGCTCCCGCGGGGGGGCTAGCACAGATACGCAGTATTTT
.,16,TRBJ1-4,TRBV5-1,once,CASSPQGGATNEKLFF,TGCGCCAGCAGCCCCCAGGGTGGAGCAACTAATGAAAAACTGTTTTTT
TRBD1,15,TRBJ1-4,TRBV6-2/TRBV6-3,.,CASSYSHRGNEKLFF,TGTGCCAGCAGTTACTCGCACAGGGGTAATGAAAAACTGTTTTTT
.,12,TRBJ1-4,TRBV27,.,CASSKRNEKLFF,TGTGCCAGCAGTAAGAGGAATGAAAAACTGTTTTTT
.,12,TRBJ2-5,TRBV7-9,.,CASSDRTGTQYF,TGTGCCAGCAGCGACCGGACTGGGACCCAGTACTTC
TRBD1,14,TRBJ1-1,TRBV2,.,CASSDGTANTEAFF,TGTGCCAGCAGTGACGGGACAGCGAACACTGAAGCTTTCTTT
.,14,TRBJ1-1,TRBV7-8,.,CASSSDIGNTEAFF,TGTGCCAGCAGCTCAGACATCGGGAACACTGAAGCTTTCTTT
TRBD1,15,TRBJ1-6,TRBV6-5,.,CASSSGTALNSPLHF,TGTGCCAGCAGTTCCGGGACAGCACTTAATTCACCCCTCCACTTT
TRBD2,15,TRBJ2-3,TRBV15,.,CATSREGGGTDTQYF,TGTGCCACCAGCAGAGAGGGCGGGGGGACAGATACGCAGTATTTT
TRBD2,15,TRBJ2-5,TRBV11-3,once,CASSLSGGAPETQYF,TGTGCCAGCAGCTTGAGCGGGGGGGCCCCGGAGACCCAGTACTTC
.,11,TRBJ2-2,TRBV29-1,.,CSAGGSGELFF,TGCAGTGCCGGGGGTTCCGGGGAGCTGTTTTTT
TRBD1,16,TRBJ2-4,TRBV6-2/TRBV6-3,once,CASSRPGQGDGNIQYF,TGTGCCAGCAGTCGACCGGGACAGGGGGATGGAAACATTCAGTACTTC
.,13,TRBJ2-2,TRBV7-9,.,CASSLTGTGELFF,TGTGCCAGCAGCCTGACGGGGACCGGGGAGCTGTTTTTT
TRBD2,16,TRBJ2-1,TRBV7-2,.,CASSQGTSGIYNEQFF,TGTGCCAGCAGCCAGGGGACTAGCGGAATATACAATGAGCAGTTCTTC
.,12,TRBJ2-7,TRBV2,.,CASKDLTYEQYF,TGTGCCAGCAAGGACTTGACATACGAGCAGTACTTC
.,14,TRBJ1-1,TRBV10-3,.,CAINQGIGNTEAFF,TGTGCCATCAACCAGGGGATTGGGAACACTGAAGCTTTCTTT